These T cell receptor beta chains were read from a single sample in a study of circulating CD8 cells and anti-PD-1 response in melanoma. TCRdb re-called the reads through MiXCR, storing one row per CDR3 protein. Of some 500 distinct CDR3 sequences detected, 5% to 6.5% appear once; the ten largest clones hold just under 40%. This specimen was CD8+ T cells from PBMCs, taken at baseline or after one month of anti-PD-1 therapy (not recorded which). The receptors were sampled from a human donor with melanoma. Both conserved end residues are part of each CDR3. D genes are given only for firm matches. For some rows the clone size is stated as once, few or many, or as a class when expanded; others skip it.

cdr3_aa: CSVLTGSSYEQYF; cdr3_nt: TGCAGCGTCTTGACAGGAAGCTCCTACGAGCAGTACTTC; clone_size: large; d_call: .; cdr3_length: 13; v_call: TRBV29-1; j_call: TRBJ2-7
cdr3_aa: CATVTSSYEQYF; cdr3_nt: TGTGCCACCGTGACATCCTCCTACGAGCAGTACTTC; clone_size: .; d_call: .; cdr3_length: 12; v_call: TRBV19; j_call: TRBJ2-7
cdr3_aa: CASSLTLGTGPYNEQFF; cdr3_nt: TGTGCCAGCAGCTTAACCTTAGGGACAGGGCCCTACAATGAGCAGTTCTTC; clone_size: hyperexpanded; d_call: TRBD1; cdr3_length: 17; v_call: TRBV7-3; j_call: TRBJ2-1
cdr3_aa: CASSVGGQGSGELFF; cdr3_nt: TGTGCCAGCAGCGTAGGAGGACAGGGGTCCGGGGAGCTGTTTTTT; clone_size: .; d_call: TRBD1; cdr3_length: 15; v_call: TRBV9; j_call: TRBJ2-2
cdr3_aa: CASSFPGRPDTQYF; cdr3_nt: TGTGCCAGCAGTTTTCCGGGCAGACCAGATACGCAGTATTTT; clone_size: few; d_call: .; cdr3_length: 14; v_call: TRBV28; j_call: TRBJ2-3
cdr3_aa: CASSLAIQRGGRSTDTQYF; cdr3_nt: TGTGCCAGCAGCTTAGCGATCCAGCGGGGGGGCCGCAGCACAGATACGCAGTATTTT; clone_size: large; d_call: TRBD2; cdr3_length: 19; v_call: TRBV7-2; j_call: TRBJ2-3
cdr3_aa: CSVATTDREGWGESPQETQYF; cdr3_nt: TGCAGCGTGGCTACAACTGACAGGGAGGGCTGGGGGGAGTCCCCCCAAGAGACCCAGTACTTC; clone_size: medium-sized; d_call: .; cdr3_length: 21; v_call: TRBV29-1; j_call: TRBJ2-5
cdr3_aa: CASSLRLGSYNEQFF; cdr3_nt: TGTGCCAGCAGTTTAAGGCTGGGGTCCTACAATGAGCAGTTCTTC; clone_size: medium-sized; d_call: .; cdr3_length: 15; v_call: TRBV12-3/TRBV12-4; j_call: TRBJ2-1
cdr3_aa: CASSLGQNYEQYF; cdr3_nt: TGTGCCAGCAGCCTCGGACAGAATTACGAGCAGTACTTC; clone_size: large; d_call: .; cdr3_length: 13; v_call: TRBV6-2/TRBV6-3; j_call: TRBJ2-7
cdr3_aa: CSASPLGTAYGYTF; cdr3_nt: TGCAGTGCTAGTCCCCTCGGCACGGCTTATGGCTACACCTTC; clone_size: large; d_call: .; cdr3_length: 14; v_call: TRBV20-1; j_call: TRBJ1-2
cdr3_aa: CASSLGGGKQGQTQYF; cdr3_nt: TGTGCCAGCAGTTTAGGCGGGGGTAAACAGGGACAGACCCAGTACTTC; clone_size: .; d_call: .; cdr3_length: 16; v_call: TRBV28; j_call: TRBJ2-5
cdr3_aa: CASSRPNLDNEQFF; cdr3_nt: TGTGCCAGCAGCCGACCAAATCTCGACAATGAGCAGTTCTTC; clone_size: large; d_call: .; cdr3_length: 14; v_call: TRBV7-2; j_call: TRBJ2-1
cdr3_aa: CASSERGSYNEQFF; cdr3_nt: TGTGCCAGCTCCGAGCGGGGGAGCTACAATGAGCAGTTCTTC; clone_size: large; d_call: TRBD2; cdr3_length: 14; v_call: TRBV7-3; j_call: TRBJ2-1
cdr3_aa: CASRSTSGGLDTQYF; cdr3_nt: TGTGCCAGCAGGTCGACTAGCGGGGGTTTGGATACGCAGTATTTT; clone_size: hyperexpanded; d_call: TRBD2; cdr3_length: 15; v_call: TRBV7-3; j_call: TRBJ2-3
cdr3_aa: CASSMNSNQPQHF; cdr3_nt: TGTGCCAGTAGTATGAATAGCAATCAGCCCCAGCATTTT; clone_size: few; d_call: .; cdr3_length: 13; v_call: TRBV19; j_call: TRBJ1-5
cdr3_aa: CASSLWRNNEQFF; cdr3_nt: TGTGCCAGCAGCTTGTGGCGGAACAATGAGCAGTTCTTC; clone_size: .; d_call: .; cdr3_length: 13; v_call: TRBV5-8; j_call: TRBJ2-1
cdr3_aa: CASSQVGEYEQYF; cdr3_nt: TGTGCCAGCAGCCAAGTGGGGGAGTACGAGCAGTACTTC; clone_size: few; d_call: .; cdr3_length: 13; v_call: TRBV4-2; j_call: TRBJ2-7
cdr3_aa: CSARGRSHSSYEQYF; cdr3_nt: TGCAGTGCTAGGGGGAGGAGCCACAGCTCCTACGAGCAGTACTTC; clone_size: medium-sized; d_call: .; cdr3_length: 15; v_call: TRBV20-1; j_call: TRBJ2-7